Sequencing of this TCR beta chain was carried out in a study of graft-versus-host responses after intestinal transplantation. Sequenced by immunoSEQ multiplex PCR; TCRdb stores in-frame clones only, minus some. The table has some 100,000 clones, roughly nine tenths seen once; the top ten hold around 0.86%. On this clone: Its specificity is not known.

CDR1 and CDR2 from the germline V gene are SEHNR and FQNEAQ (reference sequence). CDR3 length: 13 residues. V was pared by 5 bases and J by 4 bases, with 1 base of the junction left unmatched. Sequences were derived from unstimulated CD4+ T cells sorted from spleen or lymph node cells, sampled before transplant. The clonotype originates from a human donor who was the organ donor for an intestinal transplant. J is TRBJ1-2 and V is TRBV7-9, with TRBD1 matching over 10 bases. CDR3 sequence: CASSRTGGYGYTF. The CDR3 DNA sequence: TGTGCCAGCAGCCGGACAGGGGGCTATGGCTACACCTTC.